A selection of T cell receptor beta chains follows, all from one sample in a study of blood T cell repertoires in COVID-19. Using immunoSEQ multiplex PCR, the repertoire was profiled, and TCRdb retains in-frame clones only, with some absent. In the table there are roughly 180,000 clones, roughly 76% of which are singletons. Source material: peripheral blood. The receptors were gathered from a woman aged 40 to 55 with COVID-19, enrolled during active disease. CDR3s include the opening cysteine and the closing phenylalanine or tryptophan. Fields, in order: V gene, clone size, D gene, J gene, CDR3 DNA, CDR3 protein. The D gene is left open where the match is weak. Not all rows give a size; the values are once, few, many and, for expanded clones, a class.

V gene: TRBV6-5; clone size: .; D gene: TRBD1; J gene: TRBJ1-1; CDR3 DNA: TGTGCCAGCAGTTTTTCAAAAGACAGGGGTGGGACTGAAGCTTTCTTT; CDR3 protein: CASSFSKDRGGTEAFF
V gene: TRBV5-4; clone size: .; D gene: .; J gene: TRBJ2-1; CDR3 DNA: TGTGCCAGCAGCCCTCTTAGTAATGAGCAGTTCTTC; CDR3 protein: CASSPLSNEQFF
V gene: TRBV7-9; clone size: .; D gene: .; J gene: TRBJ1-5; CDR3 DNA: TGTGCCAGCAGCTTAGCGCGCGGTGCCCAGCATTTT; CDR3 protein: CASSLARGAQHF
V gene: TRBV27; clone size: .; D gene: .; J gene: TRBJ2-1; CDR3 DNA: TGTGCCAGCAGTCTCCACAGGACGGAAGCTTACAATGAGCAGTTCTTC; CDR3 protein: CASSLHRTEAYNEQFF
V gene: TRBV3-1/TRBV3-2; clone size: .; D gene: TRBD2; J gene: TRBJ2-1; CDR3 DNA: TGTGCCAGCAGCCAGGGGACTAGCGGGGGTAGGGGCAATGAGCAGTTCTTC; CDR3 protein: CASSQGTSGGRGNEQFF
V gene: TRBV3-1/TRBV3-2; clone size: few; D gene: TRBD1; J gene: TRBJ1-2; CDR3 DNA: TGTGCCAGCAGCCACGAGGGACAGGGTAGGGTGGTTCATTTC; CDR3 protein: CASSHEGQGRVVHF
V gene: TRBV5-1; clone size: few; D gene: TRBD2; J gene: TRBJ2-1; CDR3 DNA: TGCGCCAGCAGCTTGGTTACGGGAGGCGCCAATGAGCAGTTCTTC; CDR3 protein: CASSLVTGGANEQFF
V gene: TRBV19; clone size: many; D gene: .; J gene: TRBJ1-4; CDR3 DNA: TGTGCCAGTAGTATTTTTGGAGCGGCTCGTGAAAAACTGTTTTTT; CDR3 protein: CASSIFGAAREKLFF
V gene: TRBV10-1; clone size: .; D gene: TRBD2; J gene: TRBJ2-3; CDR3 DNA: TGCGCCAGCAGTGAGTCGCTTTCGGGGGGGATCACAGATACGCAGTATTTT; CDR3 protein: CASSESLSGGITDTQYF
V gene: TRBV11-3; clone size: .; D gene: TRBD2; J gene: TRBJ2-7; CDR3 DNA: TGTGCCAGCAGCGTCAGCGGGAGGTACGTCTACGAGCAGTACTTC; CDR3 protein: CASSVSGRYVYEQYF
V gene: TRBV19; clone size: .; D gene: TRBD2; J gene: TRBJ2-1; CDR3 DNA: TGTGCCAGTAGTAGTTTAAGTCTAGCGGCCTCCGAGGGGCAGTTCTTC; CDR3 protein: CASSSLSLAASEGQFF
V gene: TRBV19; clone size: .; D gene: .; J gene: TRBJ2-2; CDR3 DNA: TGTGCCAGTAGTTGGCAAGGGGGTTCGGAAACCGGGGAGCTGTTTTTT; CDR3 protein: CASSWQGGSETGELFF
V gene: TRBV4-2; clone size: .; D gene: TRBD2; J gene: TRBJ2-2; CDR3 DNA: TGTGCCAGCAGCCAAGATCTAGCGGGAGGGAACACCGGGGAGCTGTTTTTT; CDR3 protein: CASSQDLAGGNTGELFF
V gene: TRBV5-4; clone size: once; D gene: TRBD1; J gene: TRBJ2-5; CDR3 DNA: TGTGCCAGCAGCTTAGGACAGGTCGAGACCCAGTACTTC; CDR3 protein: CASSLGQVETQYF
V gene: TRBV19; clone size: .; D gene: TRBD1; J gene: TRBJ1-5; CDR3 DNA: TGTGCCAGTAGTAACCAGGGGGCATGGGACAATCAGCCCCAGCATTTT; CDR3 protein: CASSNQGAWDNQPQHF
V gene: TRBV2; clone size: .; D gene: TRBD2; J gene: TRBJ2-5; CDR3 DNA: TGTGCCAGCAGTGACGGACTAGCGGAAGAGACCCAGTACTTC; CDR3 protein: CASSDGLAEETQYF
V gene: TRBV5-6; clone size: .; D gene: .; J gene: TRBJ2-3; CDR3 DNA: TGTGCCAGCAGCTTGTGGGCCACAGATACGCAGTATTTT; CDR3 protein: CASSLWATDTQYF
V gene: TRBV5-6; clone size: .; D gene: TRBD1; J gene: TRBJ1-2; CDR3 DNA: TGTGCCAGCAGCCTCCCCGGACAGGCGAACTATGGCTACACCTTC; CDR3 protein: CASSLPGQANYGYTF
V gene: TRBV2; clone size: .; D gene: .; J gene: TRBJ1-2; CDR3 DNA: TGTGCCAGCAGTAAAACTTTCTCGACAGGCGGTAACTATGGCTACACCTTC; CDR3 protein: CASSKTFSTGGNYGYTF
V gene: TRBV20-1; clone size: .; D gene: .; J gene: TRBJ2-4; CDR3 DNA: TGCAGTGCTAGTCGGGGTTTCGCCAAAAACATTCAGTACTTC; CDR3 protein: CSASRGFAKNIQYF
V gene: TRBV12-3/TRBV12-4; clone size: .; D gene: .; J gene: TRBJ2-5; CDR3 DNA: TGTGCCAGCATGGGGCGGGATGAGACCCAGTACTTC; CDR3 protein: CASMGRDETQYF
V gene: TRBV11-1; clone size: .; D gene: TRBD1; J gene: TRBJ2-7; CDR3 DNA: TGTGCCAGCAGCTTAGAGGGGACAGTTAACTACGAGCAGTACTTC; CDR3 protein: CASSLEGTVNYEQYF
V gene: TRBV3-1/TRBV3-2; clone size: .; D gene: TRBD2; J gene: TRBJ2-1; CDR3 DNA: TGTGCCAGCAGCCAAAGTTGGGATAGCGGGAGGGCGACTGAGCAGTTCTTC; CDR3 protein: CASSQSWDSGRATEQFF
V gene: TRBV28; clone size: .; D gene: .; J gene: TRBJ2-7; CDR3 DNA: TGTGCCAGCAGTTTAGATGCCCGGGCTAGCCGATTCGGCGAGCAGTACTTC; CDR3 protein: CASSLDARASRFGEQYF
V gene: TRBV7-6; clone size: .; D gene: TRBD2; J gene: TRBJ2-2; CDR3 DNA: TGTGCCAGCAGCGGCGGACTAGCGGGAGGAAACACCGGGGAGCTGTTTTTT; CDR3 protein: CASSGGLAGGNTGELFF
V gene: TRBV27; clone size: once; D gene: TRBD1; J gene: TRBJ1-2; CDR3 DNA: TGTGCCAGCAGTTTATTGGGACAGGGGACTGGCTACACCTTC; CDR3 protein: CASSLLGQGTGYTF
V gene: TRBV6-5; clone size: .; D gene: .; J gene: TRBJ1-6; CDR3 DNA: TGTGCCAGCAAGGACCCGGGACAAAAAAATTCACCCCTCCACTTT; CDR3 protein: CASKDPGQKNSPLHF
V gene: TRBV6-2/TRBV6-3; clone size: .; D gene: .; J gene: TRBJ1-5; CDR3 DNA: TGTGCCAGCAGTTACTCGAGGACATCATATAGCAATCAGCCCCAGCATTTT; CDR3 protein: CASSYSRTSYSNQPQHF
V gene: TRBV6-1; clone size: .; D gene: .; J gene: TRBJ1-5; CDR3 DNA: TGTGCCAGCAGTGGGACCACAGGAATAGGGGGTCAGCCCCAGCATTTT; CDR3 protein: CASSGTTGIGGQPQHF
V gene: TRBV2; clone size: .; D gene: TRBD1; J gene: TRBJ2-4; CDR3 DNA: TGTGCCAGCAGTGAAGGCGGGACAGGGGCCCAAAACATTCAGTACTTC; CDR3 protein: CASSEGGTGAQNIQYF
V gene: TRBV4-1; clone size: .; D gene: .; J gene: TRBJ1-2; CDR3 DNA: TGCGCCAGCAGCCAAGCAGGGGGCTACACCTTC; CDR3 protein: CASSQAGGYTF
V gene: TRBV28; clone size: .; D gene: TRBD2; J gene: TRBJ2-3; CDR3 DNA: TGTGCCAGCAGTTTTACGGGACTAGCTGGTGCAGATACGCAGTATTTT; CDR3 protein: CASSFTGLAGADTQYF
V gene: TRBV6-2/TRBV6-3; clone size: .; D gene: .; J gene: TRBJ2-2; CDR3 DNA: TGTGCCAGCAGTTATCTCCGGGGGGCGGCCGGGGAGCTGTTTTTT; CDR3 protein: CASSYLRGAAGELFF
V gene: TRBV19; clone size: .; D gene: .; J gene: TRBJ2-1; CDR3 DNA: TGTGCCAGTAGTATAGTTTTTCGCTCCTACAATGAGCAGTTCTTC; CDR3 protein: CASSIVFRSYNEQFF
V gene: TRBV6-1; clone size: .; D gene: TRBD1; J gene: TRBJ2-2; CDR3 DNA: TGTGCCAGCAGTGAAAGGGGGGACAGGCCGAGTGGCACCGGGGAGCTGTTTTTT; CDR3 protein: CASSERGDRPSGTGELFF
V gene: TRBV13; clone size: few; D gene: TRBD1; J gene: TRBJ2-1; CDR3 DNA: TGTGCCAGCAGTTGGAGACAGGGGGACAATGAGCAGTTCTTC; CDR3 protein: CASSWRQGDNEQFF
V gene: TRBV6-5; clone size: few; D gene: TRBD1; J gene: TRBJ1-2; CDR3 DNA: TGTGCCAGCAGTAACCGGGACAGCTATGGCTACACCTTC; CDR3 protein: CASSNRDSYGYTF
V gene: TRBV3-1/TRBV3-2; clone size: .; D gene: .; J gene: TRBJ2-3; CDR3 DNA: TGTGCCAGCAGCCAAGGTGGAGGGTTTGGCACAGATACGCAGTATTTT; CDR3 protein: CASSQGGGFGTDTQYF
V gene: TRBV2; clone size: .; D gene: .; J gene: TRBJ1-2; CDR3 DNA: TGTGCCAGCAGTCCAGGGAATGGCTACACCTTC; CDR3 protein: CASSPGNGYTF
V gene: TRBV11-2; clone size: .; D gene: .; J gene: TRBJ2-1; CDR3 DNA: TGTGCCAGCAGCTTAGACCAATACAATGAGCAGTTCTTC; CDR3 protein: CASSLDQYNEQFF
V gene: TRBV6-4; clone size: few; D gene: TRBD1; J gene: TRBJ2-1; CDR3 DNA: TGTGCCAGCAGCAAGGGACAGGGGAGCTACAATGAGCAGTTCTTC; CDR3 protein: CASSKGQGSYNEQFF
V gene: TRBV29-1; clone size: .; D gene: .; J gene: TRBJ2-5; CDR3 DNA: TGCAGCGTTGAGATACGCAGGCAAGAGACCCAGTACTTC; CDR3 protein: CSVEIRRQETQYF
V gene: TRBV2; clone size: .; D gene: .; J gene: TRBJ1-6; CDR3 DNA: TGTGCCAGCAACAACCAAGCGGGGGCCCTCCACTTT; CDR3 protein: CASNNQAGALHF
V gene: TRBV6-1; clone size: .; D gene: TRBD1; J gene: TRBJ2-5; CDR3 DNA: TGTGCCAGCATCGGGACAGAAGAGACCCAGTACTTC; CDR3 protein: CASIGTEETQYF
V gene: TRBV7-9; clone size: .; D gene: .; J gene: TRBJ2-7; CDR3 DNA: TGTGCCAGCAGCTTGCCCGGGGGTTACGAGCAGTACTTC; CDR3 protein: CASSLPGGYEQYF
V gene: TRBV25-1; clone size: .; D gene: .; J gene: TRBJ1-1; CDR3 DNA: TGTGCCAGCAGTGAAGGACAGAGCACTGAAGCTTTCTTT; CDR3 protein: CASSEGQSTEAFF
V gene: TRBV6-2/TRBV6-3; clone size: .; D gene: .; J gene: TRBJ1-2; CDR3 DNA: TGTGCCAGCAGTAGGGACACCACTAACTATGGCTACACCTTC; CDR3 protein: CASSRDTTNYGYTF
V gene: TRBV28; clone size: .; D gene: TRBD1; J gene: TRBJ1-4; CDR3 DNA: TGTGCCAGCAGTTGGGGGACAGGGGGAAAACTGTTTTTT; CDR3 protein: CASSWGTGGKLFF
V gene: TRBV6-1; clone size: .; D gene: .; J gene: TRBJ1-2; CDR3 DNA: TGTGCCAGCAGTGAAGCGAAGAGTAACTATGGCTACACCTTC; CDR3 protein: CASSEAKSNYGYTF